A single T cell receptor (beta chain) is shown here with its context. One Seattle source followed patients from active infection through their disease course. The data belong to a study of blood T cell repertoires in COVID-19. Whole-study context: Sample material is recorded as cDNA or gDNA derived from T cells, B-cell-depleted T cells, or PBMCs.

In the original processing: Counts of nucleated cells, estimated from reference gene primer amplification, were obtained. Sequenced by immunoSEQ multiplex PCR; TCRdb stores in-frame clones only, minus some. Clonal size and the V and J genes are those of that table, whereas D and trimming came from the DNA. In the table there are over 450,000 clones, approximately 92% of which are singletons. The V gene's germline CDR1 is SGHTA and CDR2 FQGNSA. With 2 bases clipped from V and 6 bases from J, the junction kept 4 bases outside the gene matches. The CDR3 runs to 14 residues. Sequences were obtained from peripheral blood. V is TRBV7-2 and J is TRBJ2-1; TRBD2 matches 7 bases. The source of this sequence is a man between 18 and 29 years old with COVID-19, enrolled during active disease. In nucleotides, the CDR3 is TGTGCCAGCAGCTTAAGGCTAGCGGTCAATGAGCAGTTCTTC. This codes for CASSLRLAVNEQFF. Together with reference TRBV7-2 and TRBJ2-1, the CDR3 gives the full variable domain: GAGVSQSPSNKVTEKGKDVELRCDPISGHTALYWYRQSLGQGLEFLIYFQGNSAPDKSGLPSDRFSAERTGGSVSTLTIQRTQQEDSAVYLCASSLRLAVNEQFFGPGTRLTVL.